This paragraph covers one T cell receptor (beta chain) sequence. Its binding antigen is unknown. Per-base quality was not reported, and no clone a single base away is much larger than it. The data were taken from a study of PD-1 blockade in classical Hodgkin lymphoma (dated by TCRdb to between 2020 and 2021). With regard to the full study: The study used CyTOF and TCR beta sequencing to define a peripheral blood immune signature of response to PD-1 blockade in classical Hodgkin lymphoma. What the authors observed across the whole study: Baseline TCR diversity was reported to be lower in newly diagnosed patients than in healthy donors, and even lower in relapsed/refractory patients. Only a single clinical trial cohort was studied, and what caused the repertoire differences, possibly disease activity or prior therapy, remained undefined.

Genomic DNA was isolated using the Qiagen DNeasy kit from unsorted PBMCs as well as from negatively selected CD4+ and CD8+ fractions. Using primers that anneal to V and J segments, immunoSEQ multiplex PCR amplified the TCR beta CDR3 regions. A synthetic immune receptor repertoire was used to minimize amplification bias, and any residual bias was removed computationally once sequencing was done. Per the source publication's procedure: Custom Python scripts were used to quantify repertoire diversity as the Shannon entropy index. The unsorted, CD4+ and CD8+ repertoires were each analyzed separately, with the exception of combined analyses, where CD4+ and CD8+ sequences were merged in silico. TCRdb re-hosts the immuneACCESS table, in-frame sequences only. Its copies lack some clones; in the studies checked, an unresolved V gene accounts for under half of them, and the cause for the rest is not known. The D gene and trimming were derived from the DNA, and the V and J assignments and clone size from that table. The sample table shows 20,000 to 25,000 clones, and 75% to 90% are seen once. 0.2% to 0.3% of the sample rests with the top ten.

According to the study, the label for this sample's time point signals: newly diagnosed, previously untreated cHL patient sample. CD4+ T cells were purified from thawed PBMCs by magnetic negative selection with a Miltenyi CD4+ T cell isolation kit. To serve as a comparison group for the relapsed/refractory trial patients, PBMCs were sequenced from patients with newly diagnosed, previously untreated classical Hodgkin lymphoma. Peripheral blood was collected in 8 mL Vacutainer Cell Preparation Tubes, from which PBMCs were isolated by centrifugation and then cryopreserved. Purified CD4+ and CD8+ fractions were prepared only for cases in which an additional PBMC sample was available. On LS columns in a quadroMACS separator, the magnetically labelled cells were depleted, and the flow-through was collected as the purified fraction. The junction carries 9 bases between V and J, which are trimmed by 7 bases and 3 bases respectively. Taken from cysteine to phenylalanine, the CDR3 has 13 residues. The only DNA kept is the CDR3, 39 bases in frame from the first base. The germline V gene (reference sequence) supplies CDR1 LNHDA and CDR2 SQIVND.

The sample was CD4+ T cells from blood. The receptor was isolated from a human donor with classical Hodgkin lymphoma. The rearrangement combines TRBV19 with TRBJ1-4; the D gene cannot be resolved reliably. The DNA reads TGTGCCAGTACGAACAGACCTAATGAAAAACTGTTTTTT. This sequence encodes CASTNRPNEKLFF.